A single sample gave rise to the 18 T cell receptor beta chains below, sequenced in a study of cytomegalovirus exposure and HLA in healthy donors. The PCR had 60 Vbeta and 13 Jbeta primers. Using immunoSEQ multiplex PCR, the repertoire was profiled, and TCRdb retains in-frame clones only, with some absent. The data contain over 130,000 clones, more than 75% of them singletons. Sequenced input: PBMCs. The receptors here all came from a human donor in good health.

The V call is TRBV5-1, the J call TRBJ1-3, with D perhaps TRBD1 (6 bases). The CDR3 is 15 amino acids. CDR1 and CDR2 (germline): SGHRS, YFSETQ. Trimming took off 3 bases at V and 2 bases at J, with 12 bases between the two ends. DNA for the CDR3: TGCGCCAGCAGCTCCTCAGGGGACCCTGGAAACACCATATATTTT. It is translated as CASSSSGDPGNTIYF.

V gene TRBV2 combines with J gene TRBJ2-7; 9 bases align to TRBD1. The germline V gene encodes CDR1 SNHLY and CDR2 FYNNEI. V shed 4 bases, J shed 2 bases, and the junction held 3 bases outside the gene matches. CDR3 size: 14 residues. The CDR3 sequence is CASSARTGAYEQYF. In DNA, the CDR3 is TGTGCCAGCAGTGCCCGGACAGGGGCCTACGAGCAGTACTTC.

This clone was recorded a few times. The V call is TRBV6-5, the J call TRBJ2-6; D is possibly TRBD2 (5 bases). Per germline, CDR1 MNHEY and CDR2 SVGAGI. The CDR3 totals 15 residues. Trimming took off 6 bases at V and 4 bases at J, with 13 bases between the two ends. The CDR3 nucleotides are TGTGCCAGCAGCCGAGGGTTGCCGGGGGCCAACGTCCTGACTTTC. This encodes CASSRGLPGANVLTF.

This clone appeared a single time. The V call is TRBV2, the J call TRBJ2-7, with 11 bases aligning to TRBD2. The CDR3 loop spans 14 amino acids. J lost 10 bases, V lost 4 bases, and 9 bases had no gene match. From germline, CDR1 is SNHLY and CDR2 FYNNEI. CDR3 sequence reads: CASSVTSGSGKQYF. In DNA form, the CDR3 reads TGTGCCAGCAGTGTTACTAGCGGGAGCGGGAAACAGTACTTC.

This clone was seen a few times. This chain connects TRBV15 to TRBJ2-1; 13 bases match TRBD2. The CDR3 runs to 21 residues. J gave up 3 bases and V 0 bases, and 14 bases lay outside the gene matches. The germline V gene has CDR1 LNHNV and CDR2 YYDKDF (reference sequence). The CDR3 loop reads CATSRDDGFPGLAGLYNEQFF. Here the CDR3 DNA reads TGTGCCACCAGCAGAGATGATGGTTTCCCGGGACTAGCGGGACTCTACAATGAGCAGTTCTTC.

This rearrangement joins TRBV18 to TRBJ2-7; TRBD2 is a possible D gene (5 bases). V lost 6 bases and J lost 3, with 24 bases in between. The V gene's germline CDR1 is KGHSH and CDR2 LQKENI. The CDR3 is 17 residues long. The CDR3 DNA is TGTGCCAGCTCCCAACCAACCGGGATAACGACCCTCTACGAGCAGTACTTC. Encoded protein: CASSQPTGITTLYEQYF.

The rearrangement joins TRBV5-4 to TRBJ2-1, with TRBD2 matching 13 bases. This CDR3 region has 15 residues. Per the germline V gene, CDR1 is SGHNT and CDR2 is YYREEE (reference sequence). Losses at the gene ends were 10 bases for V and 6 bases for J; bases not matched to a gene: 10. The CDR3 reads CAARLAGGPFNEQFF. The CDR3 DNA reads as TGTGCCGCCCGACTAGCGGGAGGACCGTTCAATGAGCAGTTCTTC.

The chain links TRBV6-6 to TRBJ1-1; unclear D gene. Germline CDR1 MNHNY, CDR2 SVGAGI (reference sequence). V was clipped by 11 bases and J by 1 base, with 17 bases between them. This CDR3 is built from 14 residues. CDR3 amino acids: CASQPGYGNTEAFF. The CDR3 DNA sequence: TGTGCCTCCCAACCCGGGTACGGGAACACTGAAGCTTTCTTT.

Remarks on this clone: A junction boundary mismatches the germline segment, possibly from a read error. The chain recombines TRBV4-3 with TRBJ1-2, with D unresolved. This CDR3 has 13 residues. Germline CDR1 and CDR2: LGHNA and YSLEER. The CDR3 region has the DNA TGCGCCAGCAGCCAAGAACCCTACTATGGCTACCCCTTC. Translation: CASSQEPYYGYPF.

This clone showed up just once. The CDR3 coding sequence is TGTGCCAGCAGTTTCGGGGCGGGAGGGGAGACCCAGTACTTC. The encoded protein is CASSFGAGGETQYF. The V gene is TRBV28, the J gene TRBJ2-5; TRBD2 aligns across 9 bases. This CDR3 has 14 residues. Trimming took 3 bases from V and 5 from J; bases not matched to a gene: 4. CDR1 MDHEN and CDR2 SYDVKM come from the germline V gene.

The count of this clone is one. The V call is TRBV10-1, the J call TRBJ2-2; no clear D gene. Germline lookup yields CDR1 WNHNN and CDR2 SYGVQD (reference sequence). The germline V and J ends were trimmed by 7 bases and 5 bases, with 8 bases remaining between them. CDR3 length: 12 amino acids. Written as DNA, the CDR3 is TGCGCCAGCAACGCCGGTACCGGGGAGCTGTTTTTT. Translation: CASNAGTGELFF.

Here the CDR3 reads CASSPGLAGGLPATGELFF. The CDR3 DNA sequence: TGCGCCAGCAGCCCAGGACTAGCGGGAGGACTGCCGGCCACCGGGGAGCTGTTTTTT. This rearrangement joins TRBV5-1 to TRBJ2-2, with 14 positions matching TRBD2. The junction had 12 bases not matched to a gene; V was cut back by 4 bases and J by 4 bases. There are 19 residues in the CDR3. The V gene's germline CDR1 is SGHRS and CDR2 YFSETQ.

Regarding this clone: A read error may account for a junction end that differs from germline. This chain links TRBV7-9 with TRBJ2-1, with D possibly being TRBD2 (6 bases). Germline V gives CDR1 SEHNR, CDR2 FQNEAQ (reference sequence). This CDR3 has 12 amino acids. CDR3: CASRDSDNEQFF. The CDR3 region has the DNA TGTGCCAGTCGGGACTCCGACAATGAGCAGTTCTTC.

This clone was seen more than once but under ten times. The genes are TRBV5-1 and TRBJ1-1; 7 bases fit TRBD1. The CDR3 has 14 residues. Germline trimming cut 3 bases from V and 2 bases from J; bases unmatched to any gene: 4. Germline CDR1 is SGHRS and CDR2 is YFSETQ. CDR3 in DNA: TGCGCCAGCAGCTCGGGACAGCTTAACACTGAAGCTTTCTTT. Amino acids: CASSSGQLNTEAFF.

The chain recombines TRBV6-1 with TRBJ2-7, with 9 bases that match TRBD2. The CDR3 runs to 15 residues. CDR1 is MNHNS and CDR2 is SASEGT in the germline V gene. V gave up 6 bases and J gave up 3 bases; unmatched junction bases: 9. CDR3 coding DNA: TGTGCCAGCAGCCAGACTAGCGGAGGAGACTACGAGCAGTACTTC. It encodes CASSQTSGGDYEQYF.

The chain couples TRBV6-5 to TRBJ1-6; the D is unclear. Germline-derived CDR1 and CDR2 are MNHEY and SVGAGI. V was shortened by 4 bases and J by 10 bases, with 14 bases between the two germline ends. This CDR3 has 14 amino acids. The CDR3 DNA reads TGTGCCAGCAGTTTCCTCCTCGGAGGGTCACCCCTCCACTTT. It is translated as CASSFLLGGSPLHF.

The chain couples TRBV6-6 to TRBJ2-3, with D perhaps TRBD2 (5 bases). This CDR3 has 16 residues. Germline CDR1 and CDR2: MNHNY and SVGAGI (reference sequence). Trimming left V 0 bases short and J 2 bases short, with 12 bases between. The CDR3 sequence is CASSYSRAGDTDTQYF. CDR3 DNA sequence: TGTGCCAGCAGTTACTCGAGGGCAGGAGACACAGATACGCAGTATTTT.

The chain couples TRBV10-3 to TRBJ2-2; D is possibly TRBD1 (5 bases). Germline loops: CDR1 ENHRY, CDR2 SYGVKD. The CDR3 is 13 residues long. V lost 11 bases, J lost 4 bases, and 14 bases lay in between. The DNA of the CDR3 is TGTGCCTCCACGGAGACAGTCACCGGGGAGCTGTTTTTT. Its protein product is CASTETVTGELFF.